This T cell receptor beta chain is drawn from a study of shared T cell receptors in the human thymus. With 6 bases removed from V and 1 base from J, the gap between germline ends came to 10 bases. The CDR3 has 13 residues. Looked up from germline, CDR1 is SGHNT and CDR2 is YYREEE (reference sequence). This clone was detected a few times. Using immunoSEQ multiplex PCR, the repertoire was profiled, and TCRdb retains in-frame clones only, with some absent. The table shows about 660,000 clones, with about 87% occurring only once. The same data also went into a second study, on human thymus T cells. According to that study: The study used thymus tissue resected during corrective heart surgery. There appeared to be biased usage of V and J genes in thymic and blood repertoires.

The chain has TRBV5-4 and TRBJ2-5, with D unclear. The sequence derives from a boy under two years old with a congenital heart defect. Sequencing input: thymocytes. Here the CDR3 DNA reads TGTGCCAGCACATTGGGCTTCCAAGAGACCCAGTACTTC. Its translation is CASTLGFQETQYF.